The 7 T cell receptor beta chains presented below share a single source sample, sequenced in a study of PD-1 blockade in classical Hodgkin lymphoma. Every patient experienced relapse after autologous stem cell transplantation, and brentuximab vedotin exposure varied. The repertoire was sequenced with immunoSEQ multiplex PCR; TCRdb's copy has only in-frame clones and lacks some. The sample lists 25,000 to 40,000 clones, roughly 80% occurring once. The sequencing used peripheral blood mononuclear cells (PBMCs), collected at baseline. The receptors shown here come from a human donor with classical Hodgkin lymphoma.

This rearrangement joins TRBV4-2 to TRBJ2-3; unclear D gene. V lost 8 bases to trimming and J lost 3 bases, with 18 bases between them. Germline V lookup: CDR1 LGHNA, CDR2 YNFKEQ. The CDR3 has 15 residues. Here the CDR3 DNA reads TGTGCCAGCTCCGGGCCGCGGATTGGTACAGATACGCAGTATTTT. Amino acid sequence: CASSGPRIGTDTQYF.

The chain employs TRBV27 and TRBJ1-2; D gene ambiguous. V lost 6 bases and J lost 8, with 13 bases in between. From germline, CDR1 is MNHEY and CDR2 SMNVEV (reference sequence). The CDR3 extends over 12 amino acids. CDR3 loop: CASRDGSSGYTF. CDR3 coding DNA: TGTGCCAGCAGGGATGGATCGAGCGGCTACACCTTC.

The chain recombines TRBV11-3 with TRBJ2-7; perhaps D is TRBD1 or TRBD2 (6 bases each). V was pared by 2 bases and J by 1 base, with 9 bases between. The CDR3 contains 14 residues. Germline assignment: CDR1 SGHNT and CDR2 YENEEA. CDR3 in amino acids: CASSLIGGSYEQYF. Here the CDR3 DNA reads TGTGCCAGCAGCTTAATAGGGGGGTCCTACGAGCAGTACTTC. Filled out from reference TRBV11-3 and TRBJ2-7, the complete variable domain reads EAGVVQSPRYKIIEKKQPVAFWCNPISGHNTLYWYLQNLGQGPELLIRYENEEAVDDSQLPKDRFSAERLKGVDSTLKIQPAELGDSAVYLCASSLIGGSYEQYFGPGTRLTVT.

This sequence joins TRBV11-3 and TRBJ2-5; D not resolved. The CDR3 loop spans 14 amino acids. Germline CDR1 SGHNT, CDR2 YENEEA. The V end lost 5 bases, the J end lost 5 bases, and 15 bases lay between the germline ends. Written as DNA, the CDR3 is TGTGCCAGCAGCCCTCCAGAAGAGAGGGAGACCCAGTACTTC. The encoded protein is CASSPPEERETQYF.

In its sample, this clone was seen a few times. The chain links TRBV9 to TRBJ1-1; D uncertain. In germline, CDR1 is SGDLS, CDR2 YYNGEE. The CDR3 loop spans 13 amino acids. V lost 4 bases and J 0 bases, leaving 7 bases between the germline ends. The DNA of the CDR3 is TGTGCCAGCAGCAGGACCGTGAACACTGAAGCTTTCTTT. Amino acid sequence: CASSRTVNTEAFF.

This rearrangement joins TRBV30 to TRBJ1-5, with D perhaps matching TRBD1 (5 bases). The CDR3 is 15 residues long. Germline CDR1 GTSNPN, CDR2 SVGIG (reference sequence). Trimming cost V 1 base and J 0 bases, with 10 bases left between them. CDR3 protein: CAWSAPGSSNQPQHF. The DNA of the CDR3 is TGTGCCTGGAGTGCTCCAGGGAGTAGCAATCAGCCCCAGCATTTT.

The rearrangement joins TRBV6-6 to TRBJ2-5; tentatively, D is TRBD2 (7 bases). The CDR3 covers 16 residues. Between the trimmed V and J ends, which lost 0 bases and 5 bases, there was a span of 16 bases. The germline V gene has CDR1 MNHNY and CDR2 SVGAGI (reference sequence). In DNA, the CDR3 is TGTGCCAGCAGTTACTCGATCGCGGGGGCTCGCGAGACCCAGTACTTC. It specifies CASSYSIAGARETQYF.